Listed below are T cell receptor beta chains from one sample, sequenced in a study of spatial heterogeneity in lung cancer. TCRdb called the 5' RACE reads again in MiXCR, with one record for every CDR3 protein. The sample shows 2,100 or so distinct CDR3 sequences, 7.5% to 9.5% of them seen only once. The starting material was lung tumor tissue, obtained at surgery. The receptors here all came from a male donor with early-stage non-small cell lung cancer. The CDR3 runs from the conserved cysteine through the conserved F or W. A D gene is named only where the DNA matches it firmly. Some rows mark clone size as missing; the rest say once, few, many or name a class of expanded clone.

TRBD1,TRBV7-2,TRBJ1-1,large,CASSSRQGPNTEAFF
-,TRBV20-1,TRBJ1-5,medium-sized,CSARGHFGSRPQHF
-,TRBV6-2/TRBV6-3,TRBJ2-7,medium-sized,CASSKLGNEQYF
-,TRBV23-1,TRBJ2-2,medium-sized,CASIPGNTGELFF
-,TRBV12-3/TRBV12-4,TRBJ2-2,medium-sized,CASSFMVPTGELFF
-,TRBV18,TRBJ1-1,medium-sized,CASSQNFGRNTEAFF
-,TRBV19,TRBJ2-5,medium-sized,CASSMGYGETQYF
-,TRBV12-3/TRBV12-4,TRBJ2-1,medium-sized,CASSSMGSNEQFF
TRBD1,TRBV12-3/TRBV12-4,TRBJ1-4,few,CASSYTGGEYEKLFF
-,TRBV19,TRBJ2-3,many,CASHPRYTDTQYF
-,TRBV20-1,TRBJ2-1,medium-sized,CSARDASGSYNEQFF
-,TRBV19,TRBJ2-5,-,CASSSWGQGPQYF
-,TRBV7-8,TRBJ2-1,-,CASRRAGQNNEQFF
-,TRBV6-6,TRBJ2-1,medium-sized,CASSSVTSRKFF
TRBD2,TRBV12-3/TRBV12-4,TRBJ2-1,-,CASNLEGTSFEQFF
TRBD1,TRBV27,TRBJ1-2,large,CASSSGTGSKGYTF
-,TRBV5-6,TRBJ2-7,many,CASSVGAGSYEQYF
-,TRBV19,TRBJ2-6,many,CASSVLSSGANVLTF
TRBD1,TRBV10-3,TRBJ2-5,medium-sized,CAISSPGQGWIETQYF
-,TRBV4-3,TRBJ2-2,many,CASSQDDGELFF
-,TRBV14,TRBJ2-3,medium-sized,CASSQVLDTQYF
-,TRBV3-1,TRBJ2-1,medium-sized,CASSQGTGPGNEQFF
-,TRBV12-3/TRBV12-4,TRBJ1-1,large,CASSKQGPSEAFF
-,TRBV9,TRBJ2-3,many,CASSVGGDSDTQYF
-,TRBV28,TRBJ2-3,medium-sized,CASSSPQEEQVDTQYF
TRBD1,TRBV5-1,TRBJ2-3,-,CASSFGTGGGNTQYF
-,TRBV20-1,TRBJ2-7,many,CSARVGTSEQYF
-,TRBV19,TRBJ2-3,-,CASSIQPASTDTQYF
TRBD1,TRBV19,TRBJ2-3,medium-sized,CASSTGQGLRLTDTQYF
-,TRBV19,TRBJ1-5,many,CASSFNSNQPQHF
-,TRBV10-2,TRBJ1-1,medium-sized,CASRPGPSNTEAFF
TRBD2,TRBV7-2,TRBJ2-1,medium-sized,CASTQSRFSGGIIDEQFF
TRBD1,TRBV29-1,TRBJ1-5,medium-sized,CSVGETGGGQPQHF
-,TRBV7-8,TRBJ2-2,medium-sized,CASSFSGSGELFF
-,TRBV10-3,TRBJ2-7,medium-sized,CAIGAGSSYEQYF
-,TRBV12-3/TRBV12-4,TRBJ1-2,-,CASSLSDTYSYTF
TRBD2,TRBV9,TRBJ2-3,few,CASSRTSGGTSTDTQYF
-,TRBV12-3/TRBV12-4,TRBJ2-3,medium-sized,CASSPSGDTQYF
TRBD1,TRBV20-1,TRBJ2-6,many,CSARNPGTAFNSGANVLTF
-,TRBV7-2,TRBJ1-4,medium-sized,CASSEWGSTNEKLFF
-,TRBV5-1,TRBJ2-1,medium-sized,CASADVPSEQFF
TRBD1,TRBV5-1,TRBJ2-4,many,CASSRRGGLIAKNIQYF
TRBD1,TRBV20-1,TRBJ2-6,-,CSAGQGLAGANVLTF
-,TRBV20-1,TRBJ2-3,-,CSARAPSRFADTQYF
-,TRBV11-3,TRBJ1-4,medium-sized,CASSPWGATNEKLFF
TRBD1,TRBV18,TRBJ1-4,many,CASSPPWDREELFF
TRBD1,TRBV20-1,TRBJ2-3,many,CSASKGATDTQYF
-,TRBV6-2/TRBV6-3,TRBJ2-5,many,CASSQPGVGETQYF
-,TRBV20-1,TRBJ2-1,large,CSAGGSYNEQFF
TRBD2,TRBV12-3/TRBV12-4,TRBJ2-1,-,CASSLVSGGQNEQFF
-,TRBV6-5,TRBJ2-2,many,CASSYGAAGGTGELFF
-,TRBV7-9,TRBJ1-1,large,CASRLTAALNTEAFF
TRBD1,TRBV5-1,TRBJ2-7,medium-sized,CASRMTGGTEQYF
-,TRBV4-3,TRBJ1-1,many,CASSPLDKRWTEAFF
-,TRBV24-1,TRBJ1-5,-,CATSEEDTGLGNQPQHF
TRBD1,TRBV7-8,TRBJ2-5,medium-sized,CASQGVLAVKETQYF
-,TRBV12-3/TRBV12-4,TRBJ1-1,-,CASSLRDTMNTEAFF
TRBD1,TRBV29-1,TRBJ2-3,many,CSVLTGTGGADTQYF